This T cell receptor (beta chain) was observed in a study of Graves' ophthalmopathy and Graves' hyperthyroidism. Amplification of the TCR beta CDR3 regions used RNA transcripts (as template). First-round RT-PCR used HTBI primers; second-round multiplex PCR followed. TCRdb reanalysed the multiplex PCR reads using MiXCR and keeps one entry per CDR3 protein. This table holds over 11,000 distinct CDR3 sequences, about 50% found once. Broader study findings: With a specificity of under 85% and a sensitivity of roughly 71%, the model predicted ophthalmopathy progression. Sensitivity reached 87.88% and specificity 81.08% for a 13-signature model separating ophthalmopathy from stable hyperthyroidism.

This clonotype came up a few times. Its antigen is unidentified. Trimming stripped 5 bases from V and 3 bases from J, with 11 bases between. The CDR3 length is 13 residues. Germline CDR1 reads LNHDA; CDR2 reads SQIVND (reference sequence). This chain links TRBV19 with TRBJ2-7, with unresolved D. The source of this sequence is a woman aged 25 to 39 with Graves' ophthalmopathy. The sample consisted of peripheral blood. The CDR3 loop reads CASSFSTGYEQYF. The CDR3 DNA reads as TGTGCCAGTAGTTTTAGTACCGGCTACGAGCAGTACTTC.